These T cell receptor beta chains were read from a single sample in a study of T-cell memory formation after mild COVID-19. TCRdb re-analysed the 5' RACE reads in MiXCR, keeping a single row per CDR3 protein. The sample has around 250,000 distinct CDR3 sequences; 15% to 20% are singletons. The sample was PBMCs or a T cell subset sorted from them (not recorded which). These receptor sequences come from a man younger than 30 who had mild COVID-19 (a few samples of this study predate the infection). Cell type and time point are not known. Each CDR3 is given with its conserved first and last residue. The D gene is left open where the match is weak. Clone size appears in some rows only: once, few, many, or a class for an expanded clone.

.	TRBV5-1	TRBD2	TRBJ2-3	CASSLARTSSVDTQYF	TGCGCCAGCAGCTTAGCCAGGACTAGCTCTGTAGATACGCAGTATTTT
.	TRBV5-4	TRBD1	TRBJ2-1	CASSSEPGTGLGDEQFF	TGTGCCAGCAGCTCCGAGCCCGGGACAGGGTTAGGCGATGAGCAGTTCTTC
many	TRBV5-1	.	TRBJ2-3	CASSFQGHSDTQYF	TGCGCCAGCAGCTTCCAGGGTCATTCAGATACGCAGTATTTT
few	TRBV12-3/TRBV12-4	TRBD2	TRBJ2-5	CASSALAGGPETQYF	TGTGCCAGCAGTGCCCTAGCGGGGGGGCCGGAGACCCAGTACTTC
few	TRBV5-1	TRBD1	TRBJ2-3	CASSPDRGIFPDTQYF	TGCGCCAGCAGCCCGGACAGGGGGATCTTCCCAGATACGCAGTATTTT
.	TRBV5-1	TRBD1	TRBJ2-2	CASRGQPNTGELFF	TGCGCCAGCAGGGGACAGCCGAACACCGGGGAGCTGTTTTTT
.	TRBV7-2	.	TRBJ2-2	CASSPPPGGNTGELFF	TGTGCCAGCAGCCCCCCCCCCGGGGGGAACACCGGGGAGCTGTTTTTT
few	TRBV7-2	.	TRBJ1-2	CASSLVGPTNYGYTF	TGTGCCAGCAGCTTAGTGGGACCGACTAACTATGGCTACACCTTC
.	TRBV12-3/TRBV12-4	TRBD1	TRBJ2-7	CASSLRDRDYEQYF	TGTGCCAGCAGTTTACGGGACAGGGATTACGAGCAGTACTTC
.	TRBV27	.	TRBJ1-5	CASSFGFGGDQPQHF	TGTGCCAGCAGTTTCGGTTTCGGGGGGGATCAGCCCCAGCATTTT
once	TRBV12-2	.	TRBJ2-5	CASRLGLWEGGQETQYF	TGTGCAAGTCGCTTAGGGCTTTGGGAGGGCGGCCAAGAGACCCAGTACTTC
few	TRBV4-2	.	TRBJ1-2	CASSQDPGINGYTF	TGTGCCAGCAGCCAAGATCCGGGGATTAATGGCTACACCTTC
few	TRBV20-1	TRBD1	TRBJ2-7	CSARAKDRAAVHEQYF	TGCAGTGCTAGGGCCAAGGACAGGGCAGCGGTCCACGAGCAGTACTTC
.	TRBV10-3	TRBD1	TRBJ1-5	CAISESKNRGSQPQHF	TGTGCCATCAGTGAGTCCAAAAACAGGGGAAGTCAGCCCCAGCATTTT
.	TRBV6-5	.	TRBJ1-1	CASSPRGHNTEAFF	TGTGCCAGCAGTCCCCGAGGACACAACACTGAAGCTTTCTTT
.	TRBV6-2/TRBV6-3	.	TRBJ2-6	CASREQGSGANVLTF	TGTGCCAGCAGAGAACAGGGCTCTGGGGCCAACGTCCTGACTTTC
few	TRBV2	.	TRBJ1-1	CASSRDGDGEAFF	TGTGCCAGCAGCCGGGACGGGGACGGCGAAGCTTTCTTT
.	TRBV5-1	.	TRBJ2-3	CARSLFGATDTQYF	TGCGCCAGAAGCTTGTTCGGGGCCACAGATACGCAGTATTTT
few	TRBV7-3	TRBD1	TRBJ2-5	CASSSHRGETQYF	TGTGCCAGCAGCTCCCACAGGGGAGAGACCCAGTACTTC
few	TRBV29-1	.	TRBJ2-7	CSVGGGGHEQYF	TGCAGCGTTGGGGGGGGCGGCCACGAGCAGTACTTC
few	TRBV9	TRBD2	TRBJ2-1	CASSVGLAETNEQFF	TGTGCCAGCAGCGTTGGACTAGCGGAAACCAATGAGCAGTTCTTC
.	TRBV4-1	.	TRBJ2-2	CASSQDPGWDTGELFF	TGCGCCAGCAGCCAAGATCCAGGGTGGGACACCGGGGAGCTGTTTTTT
.	TRBV11-2	.	TRBJ1-1	CASSPTTGPNTEAFF	TGTGCCAGCAGCCCTACAACAGGGCCGAACACTGAAGCTTTCTTT
few	TRBV4-3	.	TRBJ2-3	CASSQLHGDTQYF	TGCGCCAGCAGCCAACTACACGGAGATACGCAGTATTTT
.	TRBV5-1	TRBD1	TRBJ1-2	CASTLWGGTANYGYTF	TGCGCCAGCACCCTATGGGGGGGGACAGCTAACTATGGCTACACCTTC
.	TRBV6-5	.	TRBJ2-2	CASRIMTYGGELFF	TGTGCCAGCAGGATAATGACTTATGGCGGGGAGCTGTTTTTT
.	TRBV9	.	TRBJ1-5	CASSVGEFNQPQHF	TGTGCCAGCAGCGTTGGGGAATTCAATCAGCCCCAGCATTTT
few	TRBV28	TRBD2	TRBJ2-1	CASRKKAGGPDEQFF	TGTGCCAGCAGAAAAAAAGCGGGGGGGCCGGATGAGCAGTTCTTC
few	TRBV27	.	TRBJ2-3	CASSVPGTDTQYF	TGTGCCAGCAGTGTCCCAGGCACAGATACGCAGTATTTT
once	TRBV12-5	.	TRBJ2-2	CASGLVPDTGELFF	TGTGCTAGTGGTTTGGTCCCAGACACCGGGGAGCTGTTTTTT
.	TRBV7-2	.	TRBJ2-5	CASSSLTEGIETQYF	TGTGCCAGCAGCTCCCTGACCGAGGGGATCGAGACCCAGTACTTC
.	TRBV12-3/TRBV12-4	.	TRBJ2-5	CASSLNRQETQYF	TGTGCCAGCAGTTTGAACAGACAAGAGACCCAGTACTTC
.	TRBV12-3/TRBV12-4	.	TRBJ1-1	CASSEQENTEAFF	TGTGCCAGCAGTGAACAAGAGAACACTGAAGCTTTCTTT
.	TRBV20-1	.	TRBJ1-5	CSARGDPKRAQHF	TGCAGTGCTAGGGGGGATCCTAAACGGGCCCAGCATTTT
.	TRBV7-9	.	TRBJ2-2	CASSPSGNTGELFF	TGTGCCAGCAGCCCCTCAGGTAACACCGGGGAGCTGTTTTTT
few	TRBV7-2	TRBD1	TRBJ2-1	CASSPRQGSHNEQFF	TGTGCCAGCAGCCCAAGACAGGGCTCCCACAATGAGCAGTTCTTC
.	TRBV11-2	.	TRBJ1-2	CASSPLGRPSANYGYTF	TGTGCCAGCAGCCCCCTCGGACGTCCCTCAGCTAACTATGGCTACACCTTC
.	TRBV20-1	TRBD1	TRBJ1-1	CSAPKPGQGTGAFF	TGCAGTGCTCCCAAGCCGGGACAGGGGACTGGAGCTTTCTTT
.	TRBV7-2	.	TRBJ2-3	CASSPRDTQYF	TGTGCCAGCAGCCCTAGAGATACGCAGTATTTT
.	TRBV20-1	.	TRBJ2-5	CSARGDSQETQYF	TGCAGTGCTAGAGGGGACTCCCAAGAGACCCAGTACTTC
.	TRBV7-9	.	TRBJ1-2	CASSKGAGGVYGYTF	TGTGCCAGCAGCAAGGGTGCGGGCGGTGTCTATGGCTACACCTTC
few	TRBV7-3	TRBD1	TRBJ1-6	CASSIQGDSPLHF	TGTGCCAGCAGCATACAGGGGGATTCACCCCTCCACTTT
few	TRBV20-1	.	TRBJ2-1	CSASAVNEQFF	TGCAGTGCGAGCGCTGTCAATGAGCAGTTCTTC
.	TRBV12-3/TRBV12-4	.	TRBJ1-5	CASSFTPSNQPQHF	TGTGCCAGCAGTTTCACCCCCAGCAATCAGCCCCAGCATTTT
many	TRBV7-2	TRBD1	TRBJ1-2	CASSATGGTGYTF	TGTGCCAGCAGCGCTACAGGGGGCACAGGCTACACCTTC
few	TRBV5-1	.	TRBJ2-3	CASSLLVDTDTQYF	TGCGCCAGCAGCTTGCTGGTGGACACAGATACGCAGTATTTT
.	TRBV3-1	.	TRBJ2-5	CASLGDYQETQYF	TGTGCCAGCTTGGGAGACTACCAAGAGACCCAGTACTTC
few	TRBV4-3	.	TRBJ2-7	CASSCPFRGAPRGYF	TGCGCCAGCAGCTGCCCGTTTCGCGGCGCCCCCCGGGGGTACTTC